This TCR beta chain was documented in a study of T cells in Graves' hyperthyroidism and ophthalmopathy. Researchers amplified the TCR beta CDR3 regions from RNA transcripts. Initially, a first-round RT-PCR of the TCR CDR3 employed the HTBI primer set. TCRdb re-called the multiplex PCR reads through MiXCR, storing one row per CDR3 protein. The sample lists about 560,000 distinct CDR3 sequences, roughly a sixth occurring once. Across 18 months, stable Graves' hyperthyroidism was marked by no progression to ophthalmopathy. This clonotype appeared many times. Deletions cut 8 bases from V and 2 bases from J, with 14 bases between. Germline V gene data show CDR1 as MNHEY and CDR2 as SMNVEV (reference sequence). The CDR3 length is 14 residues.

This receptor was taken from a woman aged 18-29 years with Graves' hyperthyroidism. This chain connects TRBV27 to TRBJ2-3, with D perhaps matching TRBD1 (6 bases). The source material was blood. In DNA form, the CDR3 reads TGTGCCAGCGGATCGACAGGTTCCACAGATACGCAGTATTTT. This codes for CASGSTGSTDTQYF.